This record looks at one T cell receptor (beta chain) sequence and its context. The antigen remains unidentified. This sample stems from a study of cytomegalovirus exposure and HLA in healthy donors. Points from the study as a whole: It was reported in a later analysis that an Asian-associated ancestry cluster showed fewer N-insertions than the 666-donor mean.

The PCR employed 60 Vbeta primers together with 13 Jbeta primers. Clones were sequenced by immunoSEQ multiplex PCR, and TCRdb holds only the in-frame ones, with some missing. Of around 150,000 clones detected, less than 65% appear once; the ten largest clones hold under 3%. The clonotype was recovered from a woman in her thirties in good health and CMV-seropositive. Source material: PBMCs.

The CDR3 sequence is CASSLLGAGGANVLTF. The CDR3 DNA reads as TGTGCCAGTAGTCTTCTGGGGGCGGGTGGGGCCAACGTCCTGACTTTC. The chain has TRBV19 and TRBJ2-6; tentatively, D is TRBD1 (6 bases). The CDR3 is 16 amino acids. The germline V gene encodes CDR1 LNHDA and CDR2 SQIVND (reference sequence). The V gene lost 5 bases and the J gene lost 3 bases, with 14 bases spanning the gap.